The next 30 T cell receptor beta chains were all read from a single sample in a study of T cell responses to AZD1222 COVID-19 vaccine. Here immunoSEQ multiplex PCR was the method, and the copy in TCRdb shows in-frame clones only, minus some. Here the sample spans about 140,000 clones, around 91% being singletons. Sequences were derived from peripheral blood, sampled on day 0 of AZD1222 vaccination. Receptor source: an adult in good health.

The gene calls are TRBV9 and TRBJ2-7; 10 bases agree with TRBD1. After removal of 3 bases from V and 3 bases from J, the junction contained 3 bases not matched to a gene. There are 14 residues in the CDR3. Germline V gene sequence: CDR1 SGDLS, CDR2 YYNGEE. CDR3 DNA sequence: TGTGCCAGCAGCGACCGGGACAGGGGCTACGAGCAGTACTTC. Translation: CASSDRDRGYEQYF.

V is TRBV19 and J is TRBJ1-6, with D tentatively TRBD1 (6 bases). Germline V gene data show CDR1 as LNHDA and CDR2 as SQIVND (reference sequence). V was cut by 4 bases and J by 3 bases, with 13 bases left in between. There are 16 residues in the CDR3. CDR3 residues: CASSKRTEDYNSPLHF. In DNA form, the CDR3 reads TGTGCCAGTAGTAAGAGGACAGAGGACTATAATTCACCCCTCCACTTT.

The rearrangement uses TRBV2 and TRBJ2-1; 8 bases fit TRBD2. The V gene's germline CDR1 is SNHLY and CDR2 FYNNEI. The CDR3 covers 14 residues. After removal of 7 bases from V and 6 bases from J, the junction contained 8 bases not matched to a gene. In DNA, the CDR3 is TGTGCCAGCATGGCCCGGGAGGGCCTCAATGAGCAGTTCTTC. It is translated as CASMAREGLNEQFF.

This clone was found once. The V gene is TRBV19, the J gene TRBJ2-7; TRBD1 aligns across 8 bases. This CDR3 is 13 amino acids long. Germline CDR1 and CDR2: LNHDA and SQIVND (reference sequence). With 7 bases clipped from V and 4 bases from J, the junction kept 6 bases outside the gene matches. CDR3 nucleotides: TGTGCCAGTAATCGGCAGGGGGCTTACGAGCAGTACTTC. This translates into CASNRQGAYEQYF.

The chain uses TRBV5-1 and TRBJ2-7; no firm D call. Germline lookup yields CDR1 SGHRS and CDR2 YFSETQ. Trimming removed 1 base at V and 1 base at J, with 15 bases between. This CDR3 is built from 16 residues. The CDR3 loop is CASSLFSADRSYEQYF. The CDR3 DNA sequence: TGCGCCAGCAGCTTGTTTTCGGCCGATCGATCCTACGAGCAGTACTTC.

This chain connects TRBV6-4 to TRBJ1-1; D remains unclear. The CDR3 has 13 amino acids. Between the trimmed V and J ends, which lost 4 bases and 4 bases, there was a span of 10 bases. Germline lookup yields CDR1 MRHNA and CDR2 SNTAGT. The CDR3 region has the DNA TGTGCCAGCAGTGCAGGCTCCGGCACTGAAGCTTTCTTT. Protein product: CASSAGSGTEAFF.

The rearrangement uses TRBV2 and TRBJ1-5; possibly TRBD1 for D (6 bases). Per germline, CDR1 SNHLY and CDR2 FYNNEI. The CDR3 extends over 16 amino acids. V lost 7 bases, J lost 1 base, and 17 bases lay in between. Written as DNA, the CDR3 is TGTGCCAGCACTAGAAGGGGGGGGATCAGCAATCAGCCCCAGCATTTT. This sequence encodes CASTRRGGISNQPQHF.

This clone was seen a handful of times. The chain joins TRBV6-2 or TRBV6-3 to TRBJ2-1; D may be TRBD2 (5 bases). The germline V gene has CDR1 MNHEY and CDR2 SVGEGT. CDR3 length: 15 residues. V was clipped by 0 bases and J by 4 bases, with 10 bases between them. The CDR3 sequence is CASSYSTGWYNEQFF. In nucleotides, the CDR3 is TGTGCCAGCAGTTACTCTACGGGGTGGTACAATGAGCAGTTCTTC.

J is TRBJ2-7 and V is TRBV5-4; 8 nucleotides agree with TRBD2. Germline CDR1 is SGHNT and CDR2 is YYREEE (reference sequence). V lost 3 bases to trimming and J lost 3 bases; unmatched junction nucleotides: 5. This CDR3 is 14 amino acids long. The CDR3 spells CASSSGTRVYEQYF. The CDR3 DNA follows: TGTGCCAGCAGCTCCGGGACTAGAGTCTACGAGCAGTACTTC. The whole variable domain, filled in from reference TRBV5-4 and TRBJ2-7, reads ETGVTQSPTHLIKTRGQQVTLRCSSQSGHNTVSWYQQALGQGPQFIFQYYREEENGRGNFPPRFSGLQFPNYSSELNVNALELDDSALYLCASSSGTRVYEQYFGPGTRLTVT.

The chain carries TRBV7-9 and TRBJ1-1, with 8 bases that match TRBD1. J gave up 4 bases and V 6 bases, and 7 bases lay outside the gene matches. The CDR3 runs to 14 residues. The germline V gene has CDR1 SEHNR and CDR2 FQNEAQ (reference sequence). The CDR3 protein is CASSFDRGITEAFF. The DNA for the CDR3 is TGTGCCAGCAGTTTCGACAGGGGTATCACTGAAGCTTTCTTT. Together with reference TRBV7-9 and TRBJ1-1, the CDR3 gives the full variable domain: DTGVSQNPRHKITKRGQNVTFRCDPISEHNRLYWYRQTLGQGPEFLTYFQNEAQLEKSRLLSDRFSAERPKGSFSTLEIQRTEQGDSAMYLCASSFDRGITEAFFGQGTRLTVV.

This clone was seen a handful of times. The rearrangement uses TRBV6-6 and TRBJ1-6, with D possibly TRBD1 on 6 matching bases. CDR1 MNHNY and CDR2 SVGAGI come from the germline V gene (reference sequence). V was shortened by 9 bases and J by 6 bases, with 12 bases between the two germline ends. CDR3 length: 13 residues. For the CDR3, the DNA is TGTGCCAGTTCGGGGGCAGGTAATTCACCCCTCCACTTT. This codes for CASSGAGNSPLHF.

The rearrangement joins TRBV7-9 to TRBJ1-2; no firm D call. With 4 bases removed from V and 10 bases from J, the gap between germline ends came to 13 bases. The CDR3 totals 12 residues. Germline lookup yields CDR1 SEHNR and CDR2 FQNEAQ (reference sequence). The CDR3 here is CASSSSEVVYTF. The CDR3 DNA reads TGTGCCAGCAGCTCCAGCGAAGTCGTCTACACCTTC.

The chain combines TRBV5-1 with TRBJ1-4, with 11 nucleotides matching TRBD1. This CDR3 contains 14 residues. Germline V gene data show CDR1 as SGHRS and CDR2 as YFSETQ. With 4 bases clipped from V and 6 bases from J, the junction kept 2 bases outside the gene matches. Here the CDR3 reads CASSPDRGHEKLFF. In DNA, the CDR3 is TGCGCCAGCAGCCCGGACAGGGGGCATGAAAAACTGTTTTTT. Using reference TRBV5-1 and TRBJ1-4 for the parts outside the CDR3, the full variable domain is KAGVTQTPRYLIKTRGQQVTLSCSPISGHRSVSWYQQTPGQGLQFLFEYFSETQRNKGNFPGRFSGRQFSNSRSEMNVSTLELGDSALYLCASSPDRGHEKLFFGSGTQLSVL.

The V call is TRBV7-6, the J call TRBJ1-2, with unresolved D. CDR3 length equals 14 residues. Trimming took off 5 bases at V and 7 bases at J, with 17 bases between the two ends. Looked up from germline, CDR1 is SGHVS and CDR2 is FNYEAQ. CDR3 coding DNA: TGTGCCAGCAGCAACCCCCTAAAGGATGGTGGCTACACCTTC. This codes for CASSNPLKDGGYTF.

This chain links TRBV30 with TRBJ1-2; a possible D gene is TRBD1 (5 bases). CDR1 GTSNPN and CDR2 SVGIG come from the germline V gene (reference sequence). The V end lost 4 bases, the J end lost 2 bases, and 8 bases lay between the germline ends. The CDR3 sequence is 12 residues long. The DNA of the CDR3 is TGTGCCTGGAATAGGGGAAACTATGGCTACACCTTC. Protein: CAWNRGNYGYTF.

This clone has only a few counts. Here the CDR3 DNA reads TGTGCCAGCAGCCAAGGGATCGGAAAGGTGGATGACACTGAAGCTTTCTTT. Its protein is CASSQGIGKVDDTEAFF. The chain links TRBV3-1 (or the pseudogene TRBV3-2) to TRBJ1-1; D is uncertain. Trimming cost V 1 base and J 3 bases, with 18 bases left between them. The CDR3 extends over 17 amino acids. CDR1 is LGHDT and CDR2 is YNNKEL in the germline V gene (reference sequence).

This CDR3 reads CASRATNQPQHF. For the CDR3, the DNA is TGCGCCAGCAGGGCGACAAATCAGCCCCAGCATTTT. V usage is TRBV10-2 and J usage is TRBJ1-5; D call uncertain. Trimming stripped 6 bases from V and 4 bases from J, with 7 bases between. Germline V gene data show CDR1 as WSHSY and CDR2 as SAAADI. The CDR3 consists of 12 residues.

This clone appeared a few times. Here the CDR3 reads CSAPRGPAYTF. Here the CDR3 DNA reads TGCAGTGCCCCGAGGGGTCCAGCTTACACCTTC. The V gene is TRBV20-1, the J gene TRBJ1-2; maybe TRBD1 (5 bases). Germline loops: CDR1 DFQATT, CDR2 SNEGSKA (reference sequence). V lost 6 bases and J lost 11, with 16 bases in between. The CDR3 covers 11 residues.

The V gene is TRBV27, the J gene TRBJ1-3; unclear D gene. This CDR3 region has 15 residues. Trimming cost V 0 bases and J 0 bases, with 6 bases left between them. Germline assignment: CDR1 MNHEY and CDR2 SMNVEV (reference sequence). The CDR3 spells CASSLSGISGNTIYF. The CDR3 DNA follows: TGTGCCAGCAGTTTATCGGGGATCTCTGGAAACACCATATATTTT.

The chain employs TRBV18 and TRBJ1-6, with D possibly TRBD1 on 5 matching bases. This CDR3 region has 18 residues. Germline lookup yields CDR1 KGHSH and CDR2 LQKENI. V was pared by 2 bases and J by 2 bases, with 16 bases between. CDR3: CASSPMAGGAPYNSPLHF. The DNA for the CDR3 is TGTGCCAGCTCACCAATGGCAGGTGGGGCTCCCTATAATTCACCCCTCCACTTT.

The chain joins TRBV28 to TRBJ2-1, with D possibly TRBD2 on 5 matching bases. Germline V lookup: CDR1 MDHEN, CDR2 SYDVKM. The CDR3 has 14 residues. The V end lost 3 bases, the J end lost 7 bases, and 13 bases lay between the germline ends. As DNA, the CDR3 is TGTGCCAGCAGTTTGCCCGGGGAAAATAATGAGCAGTTCTTC. It yields the protein CASSLPGENNEQFF.

J is TRBJ2-1 and V is TRBV6-5; D unclear. The germline V gene encodes CDR1 MNHEY and CDR2 SVGAGI. With 5 bases removed from V and 8 bases from J, the gap between germline ends came to 16 bases. This CDR3 is 14 amino acids long. In nucleotides, the CDR3 is TGTGCCAGCAGTCCCCGGCAAACCCAGCATGAGCAGTTCTTC. This codes for CASSPRQTQHEQFF.

CDR3 loop: CASSQGGQGIRQPQHF. CDR3 nucleotides: TGCGCCAGCAGCCAGGGGGGACAGGGTATACGGCAGCCCCAGCATTTT. V is TRBV4-1 and J is TRBJ1-5; 9 positions agree with TRBD1. Germline trimming cut 3 bases from V and 7 bases from J; bases unmatched to any gene: 10. Germline CDR1 is MGHRA and CDR2 is YSYEKL. The CDR3 runs to 16 residues.

The rearrangement uses TRBV28 and TRBJ2-5; 13 nucleotides match TRBD2. V lost 6 bases and J lost 5; bases outside the gene matches: 6. The CDR3 extends over 15 amino acids. Germline-derived CDR1 and CDR2 are MDHEN and SYDVKM. The CDR3 region is CASSRLAGGRETQYF. The CDR3 nucleotides are TGTGCCAGCAGCCGACTAGCGGGAGGTCGCGAGACCCAGTACTTC.

This clone was detected once. V usage is TRBV19 and J usage is TRBJ1-5, with D maybe TRBD1 (5 bases). CDR1 is LNHDA and CDR2 is SQIVND in the germline V gene (reference sequence). V lost 7 bases and J lost 9, with 16 bases in between. This CDR3 contains 13 residues. The CDR3 is CASTGQGSSPQHF. The CDR3 DNA reads as TGTGCCAGTACGGGCCAGGGTTCATCGCCCCAGCATTTT.

V is TRBV27 and J is TRBJ2-7, with 7 bases matching TRBD2. There are 13 residues in the CDR3. Looked up from germline, CDR1 is MNHEY and CDR2 is SMNVEV (reference sequence). V gave up 3 bases and J gave up 5 bases; unmatched junction bases: 4. The CDR3 sequence: CASSFWGGDEQYF. CDR3 DNA: TGTGCCAGCAGTTTTTGGGGGGGTGACGAGCAGTACTTC.

The V and J genes are TRBV19 and TRBJ2-6; possibly TRBD1 or TRBD2 for D (6 bases each). The germline gives CDR1 LNHDA, CDR2 SQIVND (reference sequence). This CDR3 is 17 amino acids long. V lost 7 bases and J 0 bases, leaving 16 bases between the germline ends. The chain's CDR3 is CASKRTGTRSGANVLTF. The CDR3 region has the DNA TGTGCCAGTAAGAGAACAGGGACTCGCTCTGGGGCCAACGTCCTGACTTTC.

The CDR3 loop is CASSVGSQPQHF. In nucleotides, the CDR3 is TGTGCCAGCAGTGTGGGTTCTCAGCCCCAGCATTTT. The chain uses TRBV2 and TRBJ1-5, with D uncertain. Germline loops: CDR1 SNHLY, CDR2 FYNNEI. With 4 bases removed from V and 6 bases from J, the gap between germline ends came to 7 bases. The CDR3 extends over 12 amino acids.

The genes are TRBV27 and TRBJ2-3; 16 positions agree with TRBD2. Germline CDR1 is MNHEY and CDR2 is SMNVEV (reference sequence). The CDR3 has 21 residues. Trimming cost V 8 bases and J 0 bases; bases outside gene matches: 17. CDR3 residues: CASFVLPPGTSGRVSTDTQYF. In DNA, the CDR3 is TGTGCCAGCTTCGTACTACCCCCGGGGACTAGCGGGAGGGTTAGCACAGATACGCAGTATTTT.

This chain joins TRBV2 and TRBJ2-2; D possibly corresponds to TRBD1 (5 bases). Germline V gene data show CDR1 as SNHLY and CDR2 as FYNNEI. The CDR3 has 14 amino acids. V was clipped by 8 bases and J by 6 bases, with 16 bases between them. The CDR3 bases are TGTGCCAGCCTAGGACAATTTAATCCCGGGGAGCTGTTTTTT. Translated: CASLGQFNPGELFF.